This T cell receptor (beta chain) was found in a study of T cell repertoires in cytomegalovirus infection. Study-wide context: Through public TCR beta signatures, both CMV infection and matching HLA type were indicated.

This clonotype showed up just a few times. Its antigen is as yet unknown. Study conclusions and caveats: Dominating the ex vivo response were HLA-C-restricted CMV-specific TCR beta clonotypes.

The germline V gene has CDR1 SNHLY and CDR2 FYNNEI. This CDR3 contains 15 residues. After removal of 3 bases from V and 4 bases from J, the junction contained 6 bases not matched to a gene. TCRdb re-analysed the reads in MiXCR, keeping a single row per CDR3 protein. Here the sample spans about 320,000 distinct CDR3 sequences, around 9.5% being singletons. The rearrangement uses TRBV2 and TRBJ2-3, with 8 bases identical to TRBD2. The TCR was taken from a human donor in good health (CMV status not recorded). Some clones in this sample may be carry-over from other donors' samples. The sequenced sample consisted of PBMCs. The CDR3 DNA reads as TGTGCCAGCAGTGACCCAGCGGGAGTGGCAGATACGCAGTATTTT. Amino acid sequence: CASSDPAGVADTQYF.